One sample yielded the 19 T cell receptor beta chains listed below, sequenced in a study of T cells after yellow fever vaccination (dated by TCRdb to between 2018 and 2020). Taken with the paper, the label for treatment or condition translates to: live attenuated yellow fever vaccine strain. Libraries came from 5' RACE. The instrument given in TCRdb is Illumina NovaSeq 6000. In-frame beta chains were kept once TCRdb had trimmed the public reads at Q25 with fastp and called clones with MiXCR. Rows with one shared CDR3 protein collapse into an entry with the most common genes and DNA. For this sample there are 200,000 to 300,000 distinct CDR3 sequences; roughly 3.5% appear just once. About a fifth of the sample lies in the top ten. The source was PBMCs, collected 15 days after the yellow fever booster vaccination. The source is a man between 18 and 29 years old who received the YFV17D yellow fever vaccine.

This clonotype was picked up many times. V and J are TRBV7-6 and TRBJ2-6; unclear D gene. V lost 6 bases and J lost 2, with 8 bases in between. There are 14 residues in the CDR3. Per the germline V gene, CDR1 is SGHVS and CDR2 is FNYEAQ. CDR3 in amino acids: CASSSMTGANVLTF. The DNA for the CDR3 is TGTGCCAGCAGTTCCATGACTGGGGCCAACGTCCTGACTTTC.

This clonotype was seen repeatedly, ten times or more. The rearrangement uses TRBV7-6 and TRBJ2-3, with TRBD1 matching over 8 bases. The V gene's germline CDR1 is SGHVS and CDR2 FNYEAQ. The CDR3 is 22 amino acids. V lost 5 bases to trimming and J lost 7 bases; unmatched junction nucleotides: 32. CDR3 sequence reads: CASSASSPWTGMVSRLGNTQYF. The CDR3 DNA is TGTGCCAGCAGCGCATCTTCCCCCTGGACAGGGATGGTGTCGAGGTTGGGCAATACGCAGTATTTT.

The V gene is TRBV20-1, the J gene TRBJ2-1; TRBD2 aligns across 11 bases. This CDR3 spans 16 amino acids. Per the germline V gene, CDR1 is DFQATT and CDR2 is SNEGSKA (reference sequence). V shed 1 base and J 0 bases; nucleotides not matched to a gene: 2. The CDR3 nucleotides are TGCAGTGCTAGAGGACTAGCGGGGCCCTCCTACAATGAGCAGTTCTTC. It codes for CSARGLAGPSYNEQFF.

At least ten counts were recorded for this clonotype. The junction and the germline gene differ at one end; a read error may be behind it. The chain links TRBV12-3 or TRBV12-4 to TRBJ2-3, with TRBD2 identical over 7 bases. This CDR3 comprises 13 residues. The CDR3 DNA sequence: TGTGCCACCAAGGGAGGGCTCACACATACGCAGTATTTT. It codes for CATKGGLTHTQYF.

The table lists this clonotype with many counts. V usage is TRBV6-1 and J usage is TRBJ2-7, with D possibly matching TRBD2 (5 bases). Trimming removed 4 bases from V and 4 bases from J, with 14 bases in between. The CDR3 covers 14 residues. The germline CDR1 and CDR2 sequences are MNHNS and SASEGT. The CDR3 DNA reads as TGTGCCAGCAGTGCCGGTCCGGGAAGGTACGAGCAGTACTTC. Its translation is CASSAGPGRYEQYF.

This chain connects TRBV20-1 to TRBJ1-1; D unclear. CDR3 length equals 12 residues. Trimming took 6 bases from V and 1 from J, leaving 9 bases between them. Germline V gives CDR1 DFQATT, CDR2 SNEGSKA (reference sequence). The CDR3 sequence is CSAYGPNTEAFF. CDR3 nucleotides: TGCAGTGCCTACGGCCCGAACACTGAAGCTTTCTTT.

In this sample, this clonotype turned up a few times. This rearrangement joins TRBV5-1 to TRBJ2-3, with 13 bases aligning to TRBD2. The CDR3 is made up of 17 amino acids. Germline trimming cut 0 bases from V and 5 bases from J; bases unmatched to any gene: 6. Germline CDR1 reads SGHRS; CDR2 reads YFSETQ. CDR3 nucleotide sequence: TGCGCCAGCAGCTTGGGTACTAGCGGGGGGGCCGGAGATACGCAGTATTTT. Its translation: CASSLGTSGGAGDTQYF.

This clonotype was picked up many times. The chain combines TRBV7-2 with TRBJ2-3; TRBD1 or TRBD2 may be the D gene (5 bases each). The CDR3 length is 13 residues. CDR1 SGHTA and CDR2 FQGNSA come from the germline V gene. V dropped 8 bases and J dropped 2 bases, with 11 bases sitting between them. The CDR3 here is CASRDHNTDTQYF. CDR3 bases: TGTGCCAGCCGGGACCACAACACAGATACGCAGTATTTT.

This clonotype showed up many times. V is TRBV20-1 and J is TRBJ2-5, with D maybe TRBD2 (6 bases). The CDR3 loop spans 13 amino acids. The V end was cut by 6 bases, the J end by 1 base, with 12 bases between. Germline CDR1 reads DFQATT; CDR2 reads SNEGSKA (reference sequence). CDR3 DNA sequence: TGCAGTGCCAGCCGCGGGACCCAAGAGACCCAGTACTTC. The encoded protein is CSASRGTQETQYF.

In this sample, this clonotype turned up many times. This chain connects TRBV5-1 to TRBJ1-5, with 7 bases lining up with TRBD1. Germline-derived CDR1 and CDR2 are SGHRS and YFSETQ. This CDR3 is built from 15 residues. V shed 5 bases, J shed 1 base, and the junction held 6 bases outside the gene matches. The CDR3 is CASSSGTASNQPQHF. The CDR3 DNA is TGCGCCAGCAGTTCCGGGACAGCAAGCAATCAGCCCCAGCATTTT.

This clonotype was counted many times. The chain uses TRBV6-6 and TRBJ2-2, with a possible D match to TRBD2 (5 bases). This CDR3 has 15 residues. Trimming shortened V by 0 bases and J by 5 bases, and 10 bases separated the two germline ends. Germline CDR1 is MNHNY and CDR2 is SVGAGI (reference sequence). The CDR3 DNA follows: TGTGCCAGCAGTTACTCTGGGGTAGCGACCGGGGAGCTGTTTTTT. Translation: CASSYSGVATGELFF.

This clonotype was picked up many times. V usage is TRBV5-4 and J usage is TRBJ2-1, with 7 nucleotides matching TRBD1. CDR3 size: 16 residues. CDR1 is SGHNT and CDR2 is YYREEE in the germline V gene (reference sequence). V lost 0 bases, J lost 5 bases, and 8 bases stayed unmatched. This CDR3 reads CASSLGQGGVNNEQFF. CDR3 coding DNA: TGTGCCAGCAGCTTGGGACAGGGTGGGGTTAACAATGAGCAGTTCTTC.

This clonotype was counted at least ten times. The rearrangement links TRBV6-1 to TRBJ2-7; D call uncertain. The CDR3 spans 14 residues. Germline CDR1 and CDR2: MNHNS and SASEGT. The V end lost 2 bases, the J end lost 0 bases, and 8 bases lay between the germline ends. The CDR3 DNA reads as TGTGCCAGCAGTGAAAGGGCGGTCTCCTACGAGCAGTACGTC. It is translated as CASSERAVSYEQYV.

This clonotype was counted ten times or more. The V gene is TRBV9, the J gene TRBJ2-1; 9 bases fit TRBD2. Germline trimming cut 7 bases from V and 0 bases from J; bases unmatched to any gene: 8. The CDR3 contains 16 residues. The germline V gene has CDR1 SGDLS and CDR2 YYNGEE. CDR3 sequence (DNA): TGTGCCAGCGCAAGAAGCGGGGGGAACTCCTACAATGAGCAGTTCTTC. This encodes CASARSGGNSYNEQFF.

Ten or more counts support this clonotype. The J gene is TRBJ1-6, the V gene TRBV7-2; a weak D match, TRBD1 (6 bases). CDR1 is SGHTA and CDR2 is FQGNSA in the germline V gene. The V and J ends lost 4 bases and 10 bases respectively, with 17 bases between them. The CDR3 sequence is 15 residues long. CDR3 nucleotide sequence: TGTGCCAGCAGCTCTAATTACAGGGCGGGGTCACCCCTCCACTTT. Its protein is CASSSNYRAGSPLHF.

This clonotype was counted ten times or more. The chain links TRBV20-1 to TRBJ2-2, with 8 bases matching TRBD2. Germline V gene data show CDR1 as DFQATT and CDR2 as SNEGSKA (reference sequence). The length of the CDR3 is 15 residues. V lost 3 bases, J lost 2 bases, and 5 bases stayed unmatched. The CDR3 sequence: CSARRRGENTGELFF. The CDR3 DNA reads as TGCAGTGCTAGGCGGCGGGGGGAAAACACCGGGGAGCTGTTTTTT.

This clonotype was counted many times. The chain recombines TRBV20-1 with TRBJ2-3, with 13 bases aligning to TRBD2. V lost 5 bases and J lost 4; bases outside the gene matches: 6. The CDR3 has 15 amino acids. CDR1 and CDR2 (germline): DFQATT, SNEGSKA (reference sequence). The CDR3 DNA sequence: TGCAGTGCTGCTGGACTAGCGGGGGCGTCAGATACGCAGTATTTT. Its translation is CSAAGLAGASDTQYF.

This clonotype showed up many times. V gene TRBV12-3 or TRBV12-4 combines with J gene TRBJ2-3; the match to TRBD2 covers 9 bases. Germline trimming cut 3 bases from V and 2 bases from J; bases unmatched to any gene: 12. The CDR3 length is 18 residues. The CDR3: CASSFGLGSGGSTDTQYF. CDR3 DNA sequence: TGTGCCAGCAGTTTCGGGCTGGGCAGCGGGGGGTCCACAGATACGCAGTATTTT.

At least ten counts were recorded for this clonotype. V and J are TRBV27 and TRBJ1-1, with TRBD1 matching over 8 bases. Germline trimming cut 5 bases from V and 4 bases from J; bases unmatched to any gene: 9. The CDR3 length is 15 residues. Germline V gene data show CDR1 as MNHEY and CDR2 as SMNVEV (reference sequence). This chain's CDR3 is CASSILGQASTEAFF. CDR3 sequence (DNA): TGTGCCAGCAGTATCCTGGGACAGGCCAGCACTGAAGCTTTCTTT.